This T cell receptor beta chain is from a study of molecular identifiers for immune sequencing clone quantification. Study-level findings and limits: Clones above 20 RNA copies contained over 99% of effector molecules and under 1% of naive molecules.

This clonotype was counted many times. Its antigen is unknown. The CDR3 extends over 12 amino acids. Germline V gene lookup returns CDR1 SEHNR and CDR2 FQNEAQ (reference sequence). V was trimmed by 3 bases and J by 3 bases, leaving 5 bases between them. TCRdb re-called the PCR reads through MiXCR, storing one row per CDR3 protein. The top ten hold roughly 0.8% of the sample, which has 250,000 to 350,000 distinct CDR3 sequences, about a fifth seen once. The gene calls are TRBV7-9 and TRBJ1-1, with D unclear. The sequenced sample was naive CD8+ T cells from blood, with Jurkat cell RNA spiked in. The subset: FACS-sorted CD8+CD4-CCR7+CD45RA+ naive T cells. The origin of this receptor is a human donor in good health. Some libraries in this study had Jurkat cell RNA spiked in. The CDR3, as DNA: TGTGCCAGCAGCTTCGGGGACACTGAAGCTTTCTTT. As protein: CASSFGDTEAFF.